A single sample is the source of the 13 T cell receptor beta chains below, sequenced in a study of T cell responses to AZD1222 COVID-19 vaccine. Method: immunoSEQ multiplex PCR; TCRdb's copy keeps in-frame clones and lacks some. This table has approximately 150,000 clones, about 92% appearing once. This specimen consisted of peripheral blood, obtained on day 0 of AZD1222 vaccination. Receptors originate from an adult in good health.

The V gene is TRBV27, the J gene TRBJ2-3, with 7 bases aligning to TRBD1. This CDR3 spans 11 amino acids. Germline CDR1 reads MNHEY; CDR2 reads SMNVEV (reference sequence). Trimming cost V 5 bases and J 11 bases; bases outside gene matches: 4. CDR3 nucleotides: TGTGCCAGCAGTAAGACAGGGCTGCAGTATTTT. Residues: CASSKTGLQYF.

The chain links TRBV2 to TRBJ1-3, with D perhaps TRBD1 (5 bases). The CDR3 consists of 14 residues. The V end was cut by 5 bases, the J end by 0 bases, with 8 bases between. Germline CDR1 SNHLY, CDR2 FYNNEI. CDR3 amino acids: CASSSGLSGNTIYF. Here the CDR3 DNA reads TGTGCCAGCAGTTCGGGACTCTCTGGAAACACCATATATTTT.

V usage is TRBV6-5 and J usage is TRBJ1-5; D not certain. V lost 6 bases, J lost 7 bases, and 16 bases lay in between. Germline-derived CDR1 and CDR2 are MNHEY and SVGAGI. This CDR3 comprises 14 residues. As DNA, the CDR3 is TGTGCCAGCAGAGAGGGCTGGGGTGACCAGCCCCAGCATTTT. This sequence encodes CASREGWGDQPQHF.

To note about this clone: A junction end diverges from the germline sequence, so it may reflect a read error. This CDR3 is CASSIDREGLF. The CDR3, as DNA: TGTGCCAGTAGTATAGATCGGGAGGGCTTATTT. V and J are TRBV19 and TRBJ1-1; D remains ambiguous. Germline lookup yields CDR1 LNHDA and CDR2 SQIVND (reference sequence). This CDR3 has 11 residues.

The gene calls are TRBV18 and TRBJ2-7; weak D call: TRBD2 (5 bases). This CDR3 spans 14 amino acids. CDR1 KGHSH and CDR2 LQKENI come from the germline V gene. Between the trimmed V and J ends, which lost 0 bases and 4 bases, there was a span of 10 bases. In DNA, the CDR3 is TGTGCCAGCTCACCACCGTCAGTAGCGTACGAGCAGTACTTC. Protein sequence: CASSPPSVAYEQYF.

This clone is a singleton in its sample. One junction end disagrees with the germline gene, perhaps due to a read error. The chain links TRBV10-2 to TRBJ1-6, with D unresolved. The CDR3 is made up of 13 amino acids. CDR1 and CDR2 from the germline V gene are WSHSY and SAAADI. CDR3 sequence (DNA): TGCGCCAGCAGACTCTCCCATAATTCACCCCTCCACTTT. Its protein product is CASRLSHNSPLHF.

This clone was detected once. The chain combines TRBV19 with TRBJ1-4; D is unresolved. CDR1 is LNHDA, CDR2 SQIVND, per germline (reference sequence). Trimming took off 4 bases at V and 8 bases at J, with 14 bases between the two ends. CDR3 length equals 14 residues. The CDR3 coding sequence is TGTGCCAGTAGTACTTGGACTGAGTCGGAAAAACTGTTTTTT. The encoded protein is CASSTWTESEKLFF.

This clone has only one observation. The J gene is TRBJ2-3, the V gene TRBV6-5, with D possibly being TRBD2 (6 bases). Trimming took off 0 bases at V and 2 bases at J, with 12 bases between the two ends. The CDR3 totals 16 residues. CDR1 and CDR2 (germline): MNHEY, SVGAGI. The DNA for the CDR3 is TGTGCCAGCAGTTACTCAGGCGGGACTTACACAGATACGCAGTATTTT. It translates to CASSYSGGTYTDTQYF.

This chain uses TRBV19 with TRBJ1-5; D ambiguous. Per germline, CDR1 LNHDA and CDR2 SQIVND (reference sequence). The V end was cut by 5 bases, the J end by 8 bases, with 13 bases between. This CDR3 comprises 13 residues. The CDR3 coding sequence is TGTGCCAGTAGTCCTCGGGATCGTGAGCCCCAGCATTTT. Translating gives CASSPRDREPQHF.

V gene TRBV7-3 combines with J gene TRBJ2-1; TRBD1 agrees at 7 bases. CDR1 and CDR2 from the germline V gene are SGHTA and FQGTGA. This CDR3 is built from 15 residues. V gave up 2 bases and J gave up 3 bases; unmatched junction bases: 4. The CDR3 here is CASSLAQGLYNEQFF. The CDR3 DNA is TGTGCCAGCAGCTTAGCACAGGGGCTCTACAATGAGCAGTTCTTC.

This clone was seen only a few times. The V and J genes are TRBV5-6 and TRBJ2-2; no definite D call. The CDR3 has 13 residues. From germline, CDR1 is SGHDT and CDR2 YYEEEE. Between the trimmed V and J ends, which lost 7 bases and 1 base, there was a span of 8 bases. CDR3 sequence (DNA): TGTGCCAGCGCCCTTGGGAACACCGGGGAGCTGTTTTTT. Its translation: CASALGNTGELFF.

The chain couples TRBV6-6 to TRBJ1-4, with D uncertain. V lost 2 bases and J lost 4, with 8 bases in between. The germline gives CDR1 MNHNY, CDR2 SVGAGI (reference sequence). This CDR3 has 14 amino acids. The CDR3 DNA follows: TGTGCCAGCAGTTACGTCGGTTTTAATGAAAAACTGTTTTTT. Protein: CASSYVGFNEKLFF.

This clone was observed a handful of times. This sample includes further DNA sequences coding for the same CDR3. The chain recombines TRBV4-1 with TRBJ2-7, with D unclear. This CDR3 has 13 residues. Germline V gene sequence: CDR1 MGHRA, CDR2 YSYEKL. The V and J ends lost 1 base and 5 bases respectively, with 9 bases between them. CDR3 coding DNA: TGCGCCAGCAGCCAAGTATTACGGGACGAGCAGTACTTC. Translated: CASSQVLRDEQYF.